This TCR beta chain was captured by sequencing in a study of T-cell memory formation after mild COVID-19. Study-level findings and limits: Cross-reactive memory appears to have joined, as suggested by some responding clones showing up in pre-infection memory.

About this clonotype itself: Its antigen remains unknown.

The V end was cut by 1 base, the J end by 3 bases, with 7 bases between. Germline V gene data show CDR1 as MGHRA and CDR2 as YSYEKL. This CDR3 contains 14 residues. TCR alpha and TCR beta cDNA libraries carrying sample barcodes and UMIs were produced by 5'RACE using constant-segment primers. Each CDR3 protein is one row after TCRdb ran MiXCR on the 5' RACE reads. The sample lists approximately 89,000 distinct CDR3 sequences, 20% to 25% occurring once. The rearrangement uses TRBV4-1 and TRBJ1-5; D is unclear. This clonotype originated in a man between 18 and 29 years old who had mild COVID-19 (a few samples of this study predate the infection). Cell type and time point are not known. Sequencing was performed on PBMCs or a T cell subset sorted from them (not recorded which). In DNA form, the CDR3 reads TGCGCCAGCAGCCAAGGCCAGGCCAATCAGCCCCAGCATTTT. Residues: CASSQGQANQPQHF.